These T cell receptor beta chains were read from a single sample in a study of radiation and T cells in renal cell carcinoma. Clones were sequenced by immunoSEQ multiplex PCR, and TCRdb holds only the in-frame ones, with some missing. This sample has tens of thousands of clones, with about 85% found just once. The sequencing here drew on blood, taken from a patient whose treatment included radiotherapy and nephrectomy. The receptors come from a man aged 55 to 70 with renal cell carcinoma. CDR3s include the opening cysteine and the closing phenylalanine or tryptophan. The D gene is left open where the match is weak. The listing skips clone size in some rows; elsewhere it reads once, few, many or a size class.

CDR3aa: CASSFGASYEQYF; CDR3nt: TGTGCCAGCAGCTTTGGCGCTTCCTACGAGCAGTACTTC; abundance: -; v_gene: TRBV7-2; d_gene: -; j_gene: TRBJ2-7
CDR3aa: CASSFDGSYEQYF; CDR3nt: TGTGCCAGCAGCTTTGACGGCTCCTACGAGCAGTACTTC; abundance: -; v_gene: TRBV7-2; d_gene: -; j_gene: TRBJ2-7
CDR3aa: CSVKGGAEAFF; CDR3nt: TGCAGCGTGAAGGGGGGGGCTGAAGCTTTCTTT; abundance: -; v_gene: TRBV29-1; d_gene: -; j_gene: TRBJ1-1
CDR3aa: CASVYRKSSYEQYF; CDR3nt: TGTGCCAGCGTCTACAGGAAGAGCTCCTACGAGCAGTACTTC; abundance: -; v_gene: TRBV2; d_gene: -; j_gene: TRBJ2-7
CDR3aa: CASSLEPGLSYEQYF; CDR3nt: TGTGCCAGCAGCTTAGAACCGGGTTTATCCTACGAGCAGTACTTC; abundance: -; v_gene: TRBV11-2; d_gene: -; j_gene: TRBJ2-7
CDR3aa: CASSPSKGNSGANVLTF; CDR3nt: TGTGCCAGCTCACCTTCTAAGGGGAACTCTGGGGCCAACGTCCTGACTTTC; abundance: few; v_gene: TRBV18; d_gene: -; j_gene: TRBJ2-6
CDR3aa: CAISDRGRDTGELFF; CDR3nt: TGTGCCATCAGTGATCGCGGTAGGGACACCGGGGAGCTGTTTTTT; abundance: few; v_gene: TRBV10-3; d_gene: -; j_gene: TRBJ2-2
CDR3aa: CASSQDPPQGSAKNIQYF; CDR3nt: TGCGCCAGCAGCCAAGACCCTCCTCAGGGGAGCGCCAAAAACATTCAGTACTTC; abundance: -; v_gene: TRBV4-1; d_gene: -; j_gene: TRBJ2-4
CDR3aa: CASSPETNRDTEAFF; CDR3nt: TGTGCCAGCAGCCCAGAAACAAATCGGGACACTGAAGCTTTCTTT; abundance: -; v_gene: TRBV7-2; d_gene: -; j_gene: TRBJ1-1
CDR3aa: CASSEWGRVNGYTF; CDR3nt: TGTGCCAGCAGTGAGTGGGGGAGAGTGAATGGCTACACCTTC; abundance: -; v_gene: TRBV6-6; d_gene: -; j_gene: TRBJ1-2
CDR3aa: CAIMAREGLSDTQYF; CDR3nt: TGTGCCATCATGGCGCGGGAGGGCCTGTCAGATACGCAGTATTTT; abundance: -; v_gene: TRBV10-3; d_gene: TRBD2; j_gene: TRBJ2-3
CDR3aa: CATSRVGRVAPHAFF; CDR3nt: TGTGCCACCAGCAGAGTGGGGAGGGTAGCCCCACATGCTTTCTTT; abundance: -; v_gene: TRBV15; d_gene: -; j_gene: TRBJ1-1
CDR3aa: CASSTLAGGKTQYF; CDR3nt: TGTGCCAGTAGTACCCTAGCGGGAGGAAAGACCCAGTACTTC; abundance: -; v_gene: TRBV19; d_gene: TRBD2; j_gene: TRBJ2-5
CDR3aa: CASLARPLGTDTQYF; CDR3nt: TGTGCCTCCCTTGCCCGACCCCTGGGCACAGATACGCAGTATTTT; abundance: -; v_gene: TRBV30; d_gene: -; j_gene: TRBJ2-3
CDR3aa: CASSPGSGRGTYEQYF; CDR3nt: TGTGCCAGCAGCCCAGGGTCTGGGAGGGGGACCTACGAGCAGTACTTC; abundance: once; v_gene: TRBV7-2; d_gene: -; j_gene: TRBJ2-7
CDR3aa: CASSEGTGEISGGYTF; CDR3nt: TGTGCCAGCAGTGAGGGGACAGGGGAGATATCGGGTGGCTACACCTTC; abundance: -; v_gene: TRBV2; d_gene: TRBD1; j_gene: TRBJ1-2
CDR3aa: CATSKGLASGQGESLSGYTF; CDR3nt: TGTGCCACCAGCAAAGGGCTGGCCTCTGGGCAGGGAGAAAGCTTAAGTGGCTACACCTTC; abundance: -; v_gene: TRBV15; d_gene: -; j_gene: TRBJ1-2
CDR3aa: CASSIELGTGVPYEQYF; CDR3nt: TGTGCCAGTAGTATAGAACTCGGGACAGGGGTCCCCTACGAGCAGTACTTC; abundance: -; v_gene: TRBV19; d_gene: TRBD1; j_gene: TRBJ2-7
CDR3aa: CASRELAGPYNEQFF; CDR3nt: TGTGCCAGCAGGGAACTAGCGGGGCCTTACAATGAGCAGTTCTTC; abundance: -; v_gene: TRBV2; d_gene: TRBD2; j_gene: TRBJ2-1
CDR3aa: CASSRDPGGDYGYTF; CDR3nt: TGCGCCAGCAGCCGGGACCCCGGGGGTGACTATGGCTACACCTTC; abundance: -; v_gene: TRBV5-1; d_gene: -; j_gene: TRBJ1-2
CDR3aa: CAISETAETQYF; CDR3nt: TGTGCCATCAGTGAGACCGCTGAGACCCAGTACTTC; abundance: -; v_gene: TRBV10-3; d_gene: -; j_gene: TRBJ2-5
CDR3aa: CASSPWRAVSNQPQHF; CDR3nt: TGTGCCAGCAGCCCATGGAGGGCTGTAAGCAATCAGCCCCAGCATTTT; abundance: few; v_gene: TRBV7-8; d_gene: -; j_gene: TRBJ1-5
CDR3aa: CASSVERGNQPQHF; CDR3nt: TGTGCCAGCAGTGTGGAAAGGGGCAATCAGCCCCAGCATTTT; abundance: -; v_gene: TRBV2; d_gene: -; j_gene: TRBJ1-5
CDR3aa: CASSLRSGDTGELFF; CDR3nt: TGCGCCAGCAGCTTGCGTAGCGGGGACACCGGGGAGCTGTTTTTT; abundance: -; v_gene: TRBV5-1; d_gene: TRBD2; j_gene: TRBJ2-2
CDR3aa: CASSPDRGHQPQHF; CDR3nt: TGTGCCAGCTCACCAGACAGGGGGCATCAGCCCCAGCATTTT; abundance: -; v_gene: TRBV18; d_gene: TRBD1; j_gene: TRBJ1-5
CDR3aa: CASSLLAGGPGEQFF; CDR3nt: TGTGCCAGCAGCTTACTCGCGGGAGGGCCGGGTGAGCAGTTCTTC; abundance: -; v_gene: TRBV7-9; d_gene: TRBD2; j_gene: TRBJ2-1
CDR3aa: CASSSGTGTNTGELFF; CDR3nt: TGCGCCAGCAGCTCCGGGACAGGGACCAACACCGGGGAGCTGTTTTTT; abundance: -; v_gene: TRBV5-1; d_gene: TRBD1; j_gene: TRBJ2-2
CDR3aa: CSAREGTPQYF; CDR3nt: TGCAGTGCTCGAGAGGGGACACCTCAGTACTTC; abundance: -; v_gene: TRBV20-1; d_gene: -; j_gene: TRBJ2-7
CDR3aa: CASRIGGHEKLFF; CDR3nt: TGTGCCAGCAGGATCGGGGGGCACGAAAAACTGTTTTTT; abundance: few; v_gene: TRBV10-3; d_gene: -; j_gene: TRBJ1-4
CDR3aa: CASSQTMREGLNNEQFF; CDR3nt: TGCGCCAGCAGCCAAACTATGCGGGAGGGCCTCAACAATGAGCAGTTCTTC; abundance: -; v_gene: TRBV4-3; d_gene: TRBD2; j_gene: TRBJ2-1
CDR3aa: CAISALYGYTF; CDR3nt: TGTGCCATCAGTGCGTTGTATGGCTACACCTTC; abundance: -; v_gene: TRBV10-3; d_gene: -; j_gene: TRBJ1-2
CDR3aa: CSVEGQGSWGEQYF; CDR3nt: TGCAGCGTTGAAGGACAGGGGAGTTGGGGCGAGCAGTACTTC; abundance: once; v_gene: TRBV29-1; d_gene: TRBD1; j_gene: TRBJ2-7
CDR3aa: CASTRGGGLSYTDTQYF; CDR3nt: TGTGCCAGCACCCGAGGGGGGGGACTCAGCTACACAGATACGCAGTATTTT; abundance: -; v_gene: TRBV9; d_gene: -; j_gene: TRBJ2-3